Listed below are T cell receptor beta chains from one sample, sequenced in a study of Ad26.COV2.S vaccination and SARS-CoV-2 variants. Profiling relied on immunoSEQ multiplex PCR, and the TCRdb table lists in-frame clones only, not all of them. The sample records 150,000 to 200,000 clones, roughly 87% being singletons. The sample was peripheral blood, taken after recovery from COVID-19. The receptor source for this set is a human donor who had recovered from COVID-19. Each CDR3 is given with its conserved first and last residue. A D gene is named only where the DNA matches it firmly. Rows may omit the clone size; those that give it use once, few, many or a size class.

V gene	J gene	clone size	D gene	CDR3 protein	CDR3 DNA
TRBV7-3	TRBJ2-1	.	.	CASTGTEISEQFF	TGTGCCAGTACCGGGACGGAGATCTCTGAGCAGTTCTTC
TRBV24-1	TRBJ2-1	.	TRBD2	CATSDPAGASINEQFF	TGTGCCACCAGTGATCCAGCGGGGGCTTCTATCAATGAGCAGTTCTTC
TRBV7-2	TRBJ1-1	.	.	CASSFARAGEAFF	TGTGCCAGCAGCTTTGCCAGGGCGGGGGAAGCTTTCTTT
TRBV29-1	TRBJ2-1	.	TRBD2	CSVVFGTSGSNEQFF	TGCAGCGTTGTGTTTGGGACTAGCGGTTCCAATGAGCAGTTCTTC
TRBV11-3	TRBJ2-1	.	.	CASSLLGLNNEQFF	TGTGCCAGCAGCCTCCTGGGACTGAACAATGAGCAGTTCTTC
TRBV19	TRBJ1-4	once	.	CASRPGAAREKLFF	TGTGCCAGTAGGCCAGGGGCCGCGAGGGAAAAACTGTTTTTT
TRBV24-1	TRBJ1-2	.	.	CATSDLLYGYTF	TGTGCCACCAGTGATTTGCTCTATGGCTACACCTTC
TRBV9	TRBJ2-5	.	TRBD2	CASSLGGEETQYF	TGTGCCAGCAGCTTGGGAGGGGAAGAGACCCAGTACTTC
TRBV10-2	TRBJ2-5	.	TRBD1	CASSGGQAIQETQYF	TGCGCCAGCAGTGGGGGACAGGCGATCCAAGAGACCCAGTACTTC
TRBV20-1	TRBJ2-7	few	.	CSAGTLYEQYF	TGCAGCGCCGGGACCCTCTACGAGCAGTACTTC
TRBV28	TRBJ1-6	few	.	CASSPGLNSPLHF	TGTGCCAGCAGTCCTGGGCTTAATTCACCCCTCCACTTT
TRBV30	TRBJ1-6	.	TRBD1	CAAEGQSGSPLHF	TGTGCTGCCGAGGGACAGTCTGGTTCACCCCTCCACTTT
TRBV12-5	TRBJ2-7	.	.	CASGYQAYYEQYF	TGTGCTAGTGGTTACCAGGCCTACTACGAGCAGTACTTC
TRBV29-1	TRBJ1-2	.	.	CSTPSGEGGYTF	TGCAGCACCCCTTCTGGGGAAGGTGGCTACACCTTC
TRBV24-1	TRBJ2-1	.	TRBD2	CATSDPSGGAYNEQFF	TGTGCCACCAGTGATCCTAGCGGGGGGGCCTACAATGAGCAGTTCTTC
TRBV7-3	TRBJ2-3	.	.	CASSRSAGLSTDTQYF	TGTGCCAGCAGCCGTTCAGCGGGTCTTAGCACAGATACGCAGTATTTT
TRBV11-2	TRBJ2-5	.	.	CASSLADRPVETQYF	TGTGCCAGCAGCTTAGCGGACAGACCGGTGGAGACCCAGTACTTC
TRBV9	TRBJ2-3	few	TRBD2	CASSGSGRAVVDTQYF	TGTGCCAGCAGCGGTAGCGGGAGGGCCGTTGTAGATACGCAGTATTTT
TRBV19	TRBJ1-2	.	TRBD1	CASNRGGDGYTF	TGTGCCAGTAACAGGGGCGGTGATGGCTACACCTTC
TRBV7-3	TRBJ1-1	.	.	CASSAHGANTEAFF	TGTGCCAGCAGCGCCCATGGGGCGAACACTGAAGCTTTCTTT
TRBV11-3	TRBJ2-3	.	.	CASSLDGMGGGLTDTQYF	TGTGCCAGCAGCTTAGATGGAATGGGGGGGGGCCTTACAGATACGCAGTATTTT
TRBV3-1/TRBV3-2	TRBJ2-1	.	TRBD1	CASSSPGQGYNEQFF	TGTGCCAGCAGCTCTCCGGGACAGGGATACAATGAGCAGTTCTTC
TRBV2	TRBJ2-5	.	.	CASSDPWGQERETQYF	TGTGCCAGCAGTGACCCGTGGGGGCAGGAAAGGGAGACCCAGTACTTC
TRBV6-1	TRBJ2-3	once	TRBD2	CASSASNHKTSGSFTDTQYF	TGTGCCAGCAGTGCGAGCAATCACAAGACTAGCGGGAGTTTCACAGATACGCAGTATTTT
TRBV7-9	TRBJ2-2	.	.	CASSLAGTGELFF	TGTGCCAGCAGCTTAGCAGGGACAGGGGAGCTGTTTTTT
TRBV5-6	TRBJ1-2	.	.	CASSLLRIRLNYGYTF	TGTGCCAGCAGCTTACTCAGAATACGTCTTAACTATGGCTACACCTTC
TRBV7-9	TRBJ2-1	.	TRBD2	CASSGTGLESHEQFF	TGTGCCAGCAGCGGAACGGGACTAGAGTCCCATGAGCAGTTCTTC
TRBV2	TRBJ2-3	.	TRBD2	CASRPDELAGPTDTQYF	TGTGCCAGCAGACCTGACGAACTAGCGGGACCTACAGATACGCAGTATTTT
TRBV7-3	TRBJ2-5	.	TRBD1	CASSLSHRGTSQYF	TGTGCCAGCAGCTTAAGCCACAGGGGGACGTCCCAGTACTTC
TRBV27	TRBJ2-7	.	.	CASSLSDGAYEQYF	TGTGCCAGCAGTTTAAGTGACGGAGCCTACGAGCAGTACTTC
TRBV7-9	TRBJ1-5	.	.	CASSLAGAGVQPQHF	TGTGCCAGCAGCTTAGCTGGGGCAGGGGTCCAGCCCCAGCATTTT
TRBV7-9	TRBJ1-1	.	.	CASSLGLTEAFF	TGTGCCAGCAGCCTAGGACTGACTGAAGCTTTCTTT
TRBV4-1	TRBJ2-1	.	.	CASSTPNEQFF	TGCGCCAGCTCCACCCCCAATGAGCAGTTCTTC
TRBV7-2	TRBJ2-1	.	TRBD2	CASRKAGGNNEQFF	TGTGCCAGCAGAAAAGCGGGGGGAAACAATGAGCAGTTCTTC
TRBV12-3/TRBV12-4	TRBJ2-2	.	.	CASSLEWGELFF	TGTGCCAGCAGTTTAGAGTGGGGGGAGCTGTTTTTT